This entry is about one TCR beta chain. Its antigen remains undetermined. Per-base quality was not reported, and no clone a single base away is much larger than it. Naive and memory CD4+ T cells were separated from cryopreserved PBMCs by CD4 enrichment followed by EasySep naive CD4+ T cell enrichment. For more than eight days, 85,000 to 100,000 sorted naive or memory CD4+ T cells were cultured together with CEF peptides and T cell-depleted PBMCs at a 1:1 ratio. In general, triplicate replicate wells were used for every peptide culture condition. Ficoll-Paque PLUS gradient centrifugation was used to isolate PBMCs from either whole blood or leukapheresis product. PBMCs were either cryopreserved at -140°C or used fresh in the expansion assay. The QIAamp Micro DNA Kit was used to extract genomic DNA from the CD4+ T cells. CDR1 MRHNA and CDR2 SNTAGT were looked up in the germline V gene. The junction shows trimming of 6 bases on V and 2 bases on J, and the gene matches do not reach 8 bases of it. Measured from the cysteine to the phenylalanine, the CDR3 is 15 residues long. Solely the CDR3 DNA is kept, with 45 bases framed from the first base.

The data are from a study of CD4 T cells in relation to SARS-CoV-2 and coronaviruses (dated by TCRdb to the early 2020s). Background for the entire study: In the ViraFEST assay, PBMCs were grown with antigen for approximately ten days, and TCR beta CDR3s were then sequenced to identify antigen-specific clonal expansions. A median age of around 35 years, with a range of roughly 21 to 80 years, was recorded for the full convalescent cohort of 12 to 13 patients. Among the approximately twelve convalescent patients, 8 males and 4 females were included, and two of the subjects were Hispanic. Shared crossreactive spike epitopes were mapped to their HLA restriction using patient-derived lymphoblastoid cell lines. At the level of individual TCR clonotypes, the study evaluated whether memory CD4+ T cells crossreact between the spike proteins of SARS-CoV-2 and those of common cold coronaviruses. Samples from a few pre-COVID donors and the naive versus memory experiments were sequenced with the Adaptive Biotechnologies TCR-sequencing kit; other data were Illumina-based. For other donors in the study, expansion assays were sequenced with a different, Illumina-based TCR-beta assay.

CEF-cultured naive and memory CD4+ T cell DNA received survey-level immunoSEQ TCR-beta sequencing. As for the original processing: During preprocessing, nonproductive sequences were removed, as were CDR3s that did not start with C, did not end with F or W, or were shorter than 7 amino acids. The MANAFEST web app was used to call antigen-specific clonotypes on the basis of expansion compared with the reference and with other culture wells. A clone counted as positive if significantly expanded in 2 of 3 replicate wells versus the reference culture at FDR below 0.05. A further requirement for positive clones was significant expansion compared with all other tandem wells, along with an odds ratio above 5. Cultured and uncultured naive and memory CD4+ repertoires were searched for CDR3s previously identified as spike- and CEF-reactive. After three terminal residues were trimmed from each end, CDR3 homology was quantified as pairwise Levenshtein distance using the stringdist R package. The table was pulled from immuneACCESS by TCRdb, which kept in-frame rearrangements only. Such tables lose some clones; where checked, under half of the loss comes from unresolved V genes, and the rest has no known cause. V and J calls and clone size follow that table, whereas D and trimming were derived from the DNA. Recorded for this sample are 35,000 to 45,000 clones; approximately 84% of them occurred a single time. About 1.2% of the sample lies in the top ten.

The study at large found these results: Crossreactive clones showed significantly weaker SARS-CoV-2-driven expansion than monoreactive clones, consistent with antigenic imprinting. Because the crossreactivity analysis focused on spike protein, crossreactivity against other viral proteins was not assessed. Small numbers of patients and of tested TCRs limited the study. Pre-pandemic and post-infection samples were not both contributed by any donor, so tracing of the source of pre-existing responses was limited. In around two thirds of donors, memory CD4+ clonotypes turned up that crossrecognized SARS-CoV-2 and at least one common cold coronavirus spike. Sequencing of naive versus memory cells indicated that the assay detects memory recall responses, not primary responses primed during culture.

The receptor's source is an adult with COVID-19. The chain was built from TRBV6-4 and TRBJ2-3; 7 junctional bases match TRBD2. The sample was naive CD4+ T cells from PBMCs, cultured in vitro. Taken with the paper, the label for cell subset or site translates to: naive CD4+ T cells isolated by negative enrichment. The CDR3 reads CASSPGTTFTDTQYF. In nucleotides, the sequence is TGTGCCAGCAGCCCCGGGACTACCTTCACAGATACGCAGTATTTT.